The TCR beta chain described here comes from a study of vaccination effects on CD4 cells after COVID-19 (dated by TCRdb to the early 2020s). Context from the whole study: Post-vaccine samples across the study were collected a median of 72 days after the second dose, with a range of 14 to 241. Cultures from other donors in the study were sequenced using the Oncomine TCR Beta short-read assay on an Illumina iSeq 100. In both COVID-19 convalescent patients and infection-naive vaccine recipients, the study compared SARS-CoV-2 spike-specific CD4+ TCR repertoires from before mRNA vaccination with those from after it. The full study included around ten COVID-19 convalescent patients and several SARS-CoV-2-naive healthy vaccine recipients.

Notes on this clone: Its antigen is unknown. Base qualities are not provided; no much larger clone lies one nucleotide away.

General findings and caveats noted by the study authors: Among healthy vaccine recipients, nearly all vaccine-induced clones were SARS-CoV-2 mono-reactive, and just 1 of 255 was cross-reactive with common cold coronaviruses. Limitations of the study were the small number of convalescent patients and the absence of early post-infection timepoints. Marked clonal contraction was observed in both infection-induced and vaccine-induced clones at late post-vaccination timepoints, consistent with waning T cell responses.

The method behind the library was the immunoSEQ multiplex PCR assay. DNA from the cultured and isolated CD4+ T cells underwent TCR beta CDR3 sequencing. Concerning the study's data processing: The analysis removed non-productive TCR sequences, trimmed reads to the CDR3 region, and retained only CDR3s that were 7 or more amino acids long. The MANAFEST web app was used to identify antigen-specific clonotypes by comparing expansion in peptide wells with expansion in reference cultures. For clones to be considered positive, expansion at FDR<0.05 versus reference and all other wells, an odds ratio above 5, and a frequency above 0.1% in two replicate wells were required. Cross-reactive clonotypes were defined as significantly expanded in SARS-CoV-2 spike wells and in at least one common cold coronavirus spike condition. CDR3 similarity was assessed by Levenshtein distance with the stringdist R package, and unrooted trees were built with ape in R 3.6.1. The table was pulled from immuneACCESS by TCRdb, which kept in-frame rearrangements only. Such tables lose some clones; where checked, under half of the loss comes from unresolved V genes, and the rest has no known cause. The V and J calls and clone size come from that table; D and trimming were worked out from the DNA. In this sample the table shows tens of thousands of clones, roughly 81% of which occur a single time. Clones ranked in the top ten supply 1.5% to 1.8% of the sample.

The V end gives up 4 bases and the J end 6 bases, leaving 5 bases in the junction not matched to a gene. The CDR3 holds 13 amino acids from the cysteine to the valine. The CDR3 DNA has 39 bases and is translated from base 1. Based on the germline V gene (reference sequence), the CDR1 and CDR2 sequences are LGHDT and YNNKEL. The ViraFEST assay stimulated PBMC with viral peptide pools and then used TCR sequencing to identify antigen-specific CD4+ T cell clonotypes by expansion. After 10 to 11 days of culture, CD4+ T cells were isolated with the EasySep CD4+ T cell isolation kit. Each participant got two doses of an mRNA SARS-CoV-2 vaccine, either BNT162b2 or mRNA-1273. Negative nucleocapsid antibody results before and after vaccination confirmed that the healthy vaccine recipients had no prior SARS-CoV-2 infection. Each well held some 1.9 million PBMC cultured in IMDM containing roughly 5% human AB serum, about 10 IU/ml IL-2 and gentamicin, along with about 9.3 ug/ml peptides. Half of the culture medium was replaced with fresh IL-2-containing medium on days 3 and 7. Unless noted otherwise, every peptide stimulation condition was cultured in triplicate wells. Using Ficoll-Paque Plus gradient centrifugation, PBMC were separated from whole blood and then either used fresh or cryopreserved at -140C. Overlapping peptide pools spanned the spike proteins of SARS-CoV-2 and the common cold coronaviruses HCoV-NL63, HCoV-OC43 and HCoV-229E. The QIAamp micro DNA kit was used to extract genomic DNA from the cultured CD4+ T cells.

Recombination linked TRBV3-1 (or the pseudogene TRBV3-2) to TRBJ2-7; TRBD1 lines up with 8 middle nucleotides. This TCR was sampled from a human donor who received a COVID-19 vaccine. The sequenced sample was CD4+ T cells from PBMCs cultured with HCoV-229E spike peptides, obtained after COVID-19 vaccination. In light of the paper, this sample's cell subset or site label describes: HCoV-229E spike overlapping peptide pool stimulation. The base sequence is TGTGCCAGCAGCCTCAGGGGGCAGGGCGAGCAGTACGTC. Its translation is CASSLRGQGEQYV.